Below, 23 T cell receptor beta chains from the same sample are listed, as sequenced in a study of T cells in localized non-small cell lung cancer. TCRdb's copy holds only in-frame clones and misses some; the assay was immunoSEQ multiplex PCR. The table shows 20,000 to 25,000 clones, with 85% to 90% occurring only once. Material: peripheral blood, obtained before any cancer treatment. The receptors shown here come from a male donor aged 60 or older with stage I lung adenocarcinoma.

The chain is built from TRBV7-8 and TRBJ1-2, with D unresolved. The CDR3 is 12 residues long. CDR1 is SGHVS and CDR2 is FQNEAQ in the germline V gene. The ends were cut back, 5 bases at V and 4 bases at J, with 8 bases in the middle. Written as DNA, the CDR3 is TGTGCCAGCAGCCAGGACCTCTATGGCTACACCTTC. This encodes CASSQDLYGYTF.

This rearrangement joins TRBV30 to TRBJ2-6; D perhaps matches TRBD2 (6 bases). V was pared by 6 bases and J by 4 bases, with 16 bases between. Germline V lookup: CDR1 GTSNPN, CDR2 SVGIG (reference sequence). The CDR3 has 15 amino acids. CDR3 DNA sequence: TGTGCCTGCCCGGGACTCCCGGGGGGGGCCAACGTCCTGACTTTC. Protein product: CACPGLPGGANVLTF.

V is TRBV9 and J is TRBJ2-7, with a tentative D call TRBD1 (5 bases). In germline, CDR1 is SGDLS, CDR2 YYNGEE. The CDR3 contains 15 residues. With 2 bases removed from V and 3 bases from J, the gap between germline ends came to 15 bases. The CDR3 DNA is TGTGCCAGCAGCGTCCAGGACACGACGGGCTACGAGCAGTACTTC. Translation: CASSVQDTTGYEQYF. The variable domain in full, with the rest retrieved from reference TRBV9 and TRBJ2-7, is DSGVTQTPKHLITATGQRVTLRCSPRSGDLSVYWYQQSLDQGLQFLIQYYNGEERAKGNILERFSAQQFPDLHSELNLSSLELGDSALYFCASSVQDTTGYEQYFGPGTRLTVT.

This rearrangement joins TRBV10-3 to TRBJ1-4; 8 nucleotides line up with TRBD1. Trimming cost V 6 bases and J 8 bases; bases outside gene matches: 2. Germline CDR1 is ENHRY and CDR2 is SYGVKD. The CDR3 spans 12 residues. CDR3 protein: CAIRGTGEKLFF. CDR3 nucleotide sequence: TGTGCCATCAGGGGGACAGGCGAAAAACTGTTTTTT.

The rearrangement links TRBV7-8 to TRBJ1-4; possibly TRBD1 for D (5 bases). Germline V lookup: CDR1 SGHVS, CDR2 FQNEAQ. V was pared by 6 bases and J by 4 bases, with 12 bases between. There are 14 residues in the CDR3. In nucleotides, the CDR3 is TGTGCCAGCAGGCCGACAGCAAGTAATGAAAAACTGTTTTTT. Translating gives CASRPTASNEKLFF.

The chain has TRBV4-2 and TRBJ2-5; D not certain. The J call may be incorrect, as the DNA end agrees better with TRBJ2-7. Germline CDR1 and CDR2: LGHNA and YNFKEQ. This CDR3 contains 15 residues. CDR3 sequence reads: CASSQDKVGGYEQYF. The CDR3 DNA reads TGTGCCAGCAGCCAAGATAAAGTCGGCGGATACGAGCAGTACTTC.

The rearrangement joins TRBV20-1 to TRBJ2-1; the D is unclear. The CDR3 has 9 residues. V lost 3 bases, J lost 8 bases, and 2 bases lay in between. Germline V gene data show CDR1 as DFQATT and CDR2 as SNEGSKA (reference sequence). In DNA form, the CDR3 reads TGCAGTGCTAGCGATGAGCAGTTCTTC. It translates to CSASDEQFF.

As regards this clone: The sample contains more than one DNA sequence encoding this CDR3. The genes are TRBV5-1 and TRBJ2-5; 7 bases map to TRBD1. The germline gives CDR1 SGHRS, CDR2 YFSETQ. This CDR3 comprises 13 residues. The V gene end was trimmed by 4 bases and the J gene end by 5 bases; junction bases not matched to a gene: 5. DNA of the CDR3: TGCGCCAGCAGCCGACAGGGAGAGGAGACCCAGTACTTC. Protein sequence: CASSRQGEETQYF.

The chain combines TRBV7-3 with TRBJ2-2; D might be TRBD2 (5 bases). The CDR3 is made up of 13 amino acids. Per the germline V gene, CDR1 is SGHTA and CDR2 is FQGTGA. V lost 5 bases to trimming and J lost 7 bases, with 11 bases between them. As DNA, the CDR3 is TGTGCCAGCAGCCTCGGGGTGGGCGGGGAGCTGTTTTTT. Its translation is CASSLGVGGELFF.

The chain carries TRBV7-2 and TRBJ2-3; 8 bases agree with TRBD2. The V gene end was trimmed by 1 base and the J gene end by 2 bases; junction bases not matched to a gene: 8. Germline lookup yields CDR1 SGHTA and CDR2 FQGNSA. The CDR3 sequence is 17 residues long. Written as DNA, the CDR3 is TGTGCCAGCAGCTTAGTGGCGGGGACTAGGGTCACAGATACGCAGTATTTT. Protein: CASSLVAGTRVTDTQYF.

The rearrangement joins TRBV5-1 to TRBJ2-1; 9 nucleotides agree with TRBD1. The length of the CDR3 is 16 residues. In germline, CDR1 is SGHRS, CDR2 YFSETQ. V was pared by 2 bases and J by 8 bases, with 11 bases of the junction left unmatched. CDR3 in amino acids: CASSFSGTGTFDEQFF. As DNA, the CDR3 is TGCGCCAGCAGCTTCTCCGGGACAGGGACGTTCGATGAGCAGTTCTTC. Combining the CDR3 with reference TRBV5-1 and TRBJ2-1 gives the whole variable domain KAGVTQTPRYLIKTRGQQVTLSCSPISGHRSVSWYQQTPGQGLQFLFEYFSETQRNKGNFPGRFSGRQFSNSRSEMNVSTLELGDSALYLCASSFSGTGTFDEQFFGPGTRLTVL.

This chain joins TRBV5-1 and TRBJ1-6; D gene ambiguous. V was cut by 0 bases and J by 12 bases, with 10 bases left in between. The germline CDR1 and CDR2 sequences are SGHRS and YFSETQ. The CDR3 runs 13 residues. The CDR3 here is CASSLVPDRPLHF. The CDR3 DNA reads as TGCGCCAGCAGCTTGGTTCCGGATAGACCCCTCCACTTT. The full variable domain, in which reference TRBV5-1 and TRBJ1-6 provide the parts outside the CDR3, is KAGVTQTPRYLIKTRGQQVTLSCSPISGHRSVSWYQQTPGQGLQFLFEYFSETQRNKGNFPGRFSGRQFSNSRSEMNVSTLELGDSALYLCASSLVPDRPLHFGNGTRLTVT.

This chain links TRBV9 with TRBJ1-1; D might be TRBD1 (6 bases). CDR1 and CDR2 (germline): SGDLS, YYNGEE. V lost 4 bases and J lost 4, with 17 bases in between. CDR3 length: 15 amino acids. The DNA for the CDR3 is TGTGCCAGCAGCCCGAGTGGGGGAGGGGGCACTGAAGCTTTCTTT. Encoded protein: CASSPSGGGGTEAFF.

V gene TRBV11-2 combines with J gene TRBJ2-2, with D hard to call. From germline, CDR1 is SGHAT and CDR2 FQNNGV. CDR3 size: 12 residues. V lost 5 bases, J lost 9 bases, and 10 bases lay in between. In DNA, the CDR3 is TGTGCCAGCAGCCCAGGCGCCCGGGAGCTGTTTTTT. Protein sequence: CASSPGARELFF. The full variable domain, completed using reference TRBV11-2 and TRBJ2-2, is EAGVAQSPRYKIIEKRQSVAFWCNPISGHATLYWYQQILGQGPKLLIQFQNNGVVDDSQLPKDRFSAERLKGVDSTLKIQPAKLEDSAVYLCASSPGARELFFGEGSRLTVL.

The V gene is TRBV6-6, the J gene TRBJ2-1, with D unresolved. Germline V CDR1 and CDR2: MNHNY, SVGAGI (reference sequence). The CDR3 totals 12 residues. V was trimmed by 7 bases and J by 3 bases, leaving 7 bases between them. CDR3 bases: TGTGCCAGCAACGAGGACTACAATGAGCAGTTCTTC. Protein product: CASNEDYNEQFF.

This rearrangement joins TRBV11-2 to TRBJ2-1; 14 bases align to TRBD2. The CDR3 loop spans 17 amino acids. Germline lookup yields CDR1 SGHAT and CDR2 FQNNGV. The ends lost 1 base at V and 9 bases at J; junction bases unmatched: 8. DNA of the CDR3: TGTGCCAGCAGCTTAGGAGCTTCCGGGACTAGCGGGAGTGAGCAGTTCTTC. It is translated as CASSLGASGTSGSEQFF.

V and J are TRBV29-1 and TRBJ1-1; D gene ambiguous. With 6 bases removed from V and 5 bases from J, the gap between germline ends came to 16 bases. From germline, CDR1 is SQVTM and CDR2 ANQGSEA. The CDR3 is made up of 13 amino acids. The CDR3 region is CSVKRGTGTEAFF. In nucleotides, the CDR3 is TGCAGCGTCAAAAGAGGTACGGGGACTGAAGCTTTCTTT.

The chain combines TRBV18 with TRBJ2-3; D not certain. V gave up 6 bases and J gave up 0 bases, with 4 bases separating them. CDR1 KGHSH and CDR2 LQKENI come from the germline V gene. CDR3 length: 12 amino acids. The CDR3 loop reads CASSVSTDTQYF. The CDR3 coding sequence is TGTGCCAGCTCGGTGAGCACAGATACGCAGTATTTT.

The chain combines TRBV6-1 with TRBJ2-1; D uncertain. The ends were cut back, 4 bases at V and 6 bases at J, with 7 bases in the middle. CDR1 MNHNS and CDR2 SASEGT come from the germline V gene. The CDR3 runs to 12 residues. The CDR3 spells CASSGLLNEQFF. In DNA, the CDR3 is TGTGCCAGCAGTGGACTCCTCAATGAGCAGTTCTTC.

The V call is TRBV4-1, the J call TRBJ2-1; unclear D gene. Germline assignment: CDR1 MGHRA and CDR2 YSYEKL. The CDR3 extends over 14 amino acids. V was shortened by 1 base and J by 2 bases, with 6 bases between the two germline ends. CDR3 region: CASSQGQTYNEQFF. In DNA form, the CDR3 reads TGCGCCAGCAGCCAAGGGCAGACCTACAATGAGCAGTTCTTC.

The chain joins TRBV5-1 to TRBJ1-1; no clear D gene. CDR3 length: 15 amino acids. V lost 1 base and J 4 bases, leaving 14 bases between the germline ends. Per germline, CDR1 SGHRS and CDR2 YFSETQ. CDR3 in amino acids: CASSLTGGVFTEAFF. The CDR3 DNA reads as TGCGCCAGCAGCTTGACCGGAGGAGTATTCACTGAAGCTTTCTTT.

The V and J genes are TRBV30 and TRBJ1-1; maybe TRBD1 (6 bases). V lost 4 bases and J lost 0, with 6 bases in between. In germline, CDR1 is GTSNPN, CDR2 SVGIG (reference sequence). The CDR3 is made up of 12 amino acids. CDR3: CAWNRVNTEAFF. CDR3 DNA sequence: TGTGCCTGGAACAGGGTGAACACTGAAGCTTTCTTT.

The rearrangement links TRBV19 to TRBJ1-2; possible D gene TRBD1, 6 bases. Germline CDR1 is LNHDA and CDR2 is SQIVND (reference sequence). The CDR3 has 13 residues. V shed 4 bases and J shed 4 bases, with 10 bases lying between them. The chain's CDR3 is CASSTGDTYGYTF. As DNA, the CDR3 is TGTGCCAGTAGTACCGGGGACACCTATGGCTACACCTTC.